This T cell receptor beta chain comes out of a study of regulatory T cells in long-lasting Graves disease (dated by TCRdb to the early 2020s). In terms of the full investigation: Persistent Graves' disease was defined as persistently positive TSH receptor autoantibodies together with antithyroid drug treatment for over 5 years. Patients with persistent Graves' disease were compared with patients with newly diagnosed Graves' disease using TCR sequencing and RNA sequencing of peripheral blood. Antithyroid drugs had been taken for approximately ten years on average by persistent Graves' disease patients in the clinical cohort. The study was registered as a clinical trial and conducted in China. A total of roughly 35 samples underwent TCR sequencing: some 13 from persistent and approximately 20 from newly diagnosed Graves' disease patients. What the authors observed across the whole study: Compared with newly diagnosed patients, patients with persistent Graves' disease had lower TCR Shannon entropy and fewer highly expanded clones, which suggests clonal expansion. Persistent disease showed preferential use of TRBV28, TRBJ1-2 and TRBJ2-5, whereas newly diagnosed disease favored TRBV20-1 and TRBJ2-1. Persistent patients shared more public clonotypes among themselves (fewer than 3,000) than newly diagnosed patients did (roughly 910). Only the TCR beta chain was sequenced and analyzed. As a limitation, the authors acknowledged that the small sample size may reduce accuracy. Because the primary lesion, thyroid tissue, could not be accessed, the study looked at peripheral blood alone.

The sample's time point, from its label and the paper: persistent/refractory GD, antithyroid drugs over 5 years with positive TRAb. For both TCR sequencing and RNA sequencing, RNA was extracted from PBMCs using TRIzol. The diagnosis of Graves' disease followed American Thyroid Association guidelines. Patients for the study were recruited at an endocrinology department in Xi'an, China. From each patient, about 9.7 milliliters of peripheral blood was collected into an EDTA anticoagulant tube. Ficoll Paque Plus density gradient separation was used to isolate PBMCs, and no further T cell sorting was performed. An Agilent 2100 Bioanalyzer and agarose gel were used to check RNA quality, while a NanoDrop 2000 measured RNA concentration. From its cysteine to its phenylalanine, the CDR3 spans 16 amino acids. Of all the DNA, just the CDR3 is kept, 48 bases in frame from base 1. In the germline V gene (reference sequence), CDR1 corresponds to SGHNT and CDR2 to YYREEE. Relative to germline, V is 4 bases shorter and J is 3 bases shorter, with 19 bases between their ends.

Libraries came from multiplex PCR. The reads were generated on an Illumina HiSeq 4000. iRepertoire HTBI primers and Arm-PCR amplification of CDR3 regions were used to construct TCR beta libraries. PCR products were gel purified before sequencing. The paper's processing steps were these. Across samples, some 62 TRBV and 12 to 15 TRBJ segments were identified and used for gene usage analysis of CDR3 amino acid clonotypes. COPE and FqMerger were used to merge the filtered high-quality paired reads into contigs. BLAST was used to align contigs to IMGT TRBV, TRBD and TRBJ reference genes, and CDR3 was defined according to IMGT. Any clonotype with a frequency above 0.1% was counted as a highly expanded clone. Repertoire diversity was measured by Shannon entropy, and V-J evenness by the Gini coefficient. Clonotypes shared by more than one individual were considered public. TCRdb handled the public reads itself, with Q25 trimming in fastp and clone calling in MiXCR, and kept productive beta chains. CDR3 protein duplicates are merged, each entry listing the most common genes and DNA. The V and J calls follow TCRdb's processing rather than the paper's. The sample table lists about 430,000 distinct CDR3 sequences, roughly a fifth of them with a count of one. Of the sample, around 15% is held by the ten largest clones.

With respect to this clonotype: Its antigen specificity is not known. The sample holds no much larger clone one base away, and base qualities are not on file.

The sequence derives from a female donor with Graves disease. The chain is assembled from TRBV5-4 and TRBJ2-5; TRBD2 is possibly the D segment (6 matching bases). The material was peripheral blood mononuclear cells (PBMCs), obtained when the disease was refractory, from a patient treated with antithyroid drugs. In nucleotide form, the sequence is TGTGCCAGCAGCACGGAGGGTCTCCTCGGGAAAGAGACCCAGTACTTC. Its product reads: CASSTEGLLGKETQYF.